The 4 T cell receptor beta chains given below trace back to one sample, sequenced in a study of PD-L1 blockade in urothelial cancer (dated 2017 in TCRdb). The time point label here, explained by the study, means: peripheral blood 6 weeks after treatment start. Receptor libraries were prepared by the immunoSEQ multiplex PCR assay. TCRdb carries this immuneACCESS record with in-frame sequences only. Its versions omit some clonotypes, under half of them owing to an unresolved V gene in the studies checked, with the rest unexplained. In this sample the table shows fewer than 25,000 clones, approximately 83% of which occur a single time. The ten largest account for 1.5% to 2% of the sample. The sample was PBMCs, taken around atezolizumab (anti-PD-L1) treatment. All receptors come from a man in his fifties or sixties with urothelial cancer.

The chain links TRBV5-5 to TRBJ2-3; 8 positions match TRBD2. V trimming: 4 bases; J trimming: 1 base; junction bases outside the gene matches: 5. The CDR3 runs to 15 residues. Germline V gene lookup returns CDR1 SGHKS and CDR2 YYEKEE (reference sequence). The CDR3 bases are TGTGCCAGCAGCCTTTCTAGCGGGCGCACAGATACGCAGTATTTT. Translation: CASSLSSGRTDTQYF.

The chain joins TRBV7-8 to TRBJ1-2; D is undetermined. CDR3 length: 14 residues. Trimming left V 4 bases short and J 1 base short, with 10 bases between. Germline V gene lookup returns CDR1 SGHVS and CDR2 FQNEAQ. The CDR3 sequence: CASSYRGFNYGYTF. DNA for the CDR3: TGTGCCAGCAGCTACCGAGGGTTTAACTATGGCTACACCTTC.

The chain uses TRBV10-2 and TRBJ2-3, with 10 bases identical to TRBD2. CDR3 length: 16 residues. The V and J ends lost 7 bases and 3 bases, in that order; junction bases with no gene match: 10. Germline CDR1 is WSHSY and CDR2 is SAAADI. The CDR3 bases are TGCGCCAGCATAGGGCTAGCGGGGGTGGAGACAGATACGCAGTATTTT. Encoded protein: CASIGLAGVETDTQYF.

This clone has just one count. The rearrangement uses TRBV7-3 and TRBJ2-3; 10 nucleotides line up with TRBD1. CDR1 and CDR2 (germline): SGHTA, FQGTGA. The CDR3 sequence is 15 residues long. V shed 5 bases and J 1 base; nucleotides not matched to a gene: 3. The CDR3 DNA reads as TGTGCCAGCAGCCCAGGGACAGGGGGCACAGATACGCAGTATTTT. Translating it yields CASSPGTGGTDTQYF.